The clone carrying this TCR beta chain was recorded only once. Antigen unknown. Germline V gives CDR1 SGHTA, CDR2 FQGNSA. Trimming took off 2 bases at V and 1 base at J, with 11 bases between the two ends. There are 16 residues in the CDR3. The sample originates from a study of response to subunit inactivated influenza vaccine. TCRdb ran MiXCR on the RT-PCR reads and lists one entry per CDR3 protein. This table holds roughly 570,000 distinct CDR3 sequences, 14% found once. Study observations and caveats: There was a suggestion from the authors that each seasonal influenza vaccination recruits few new T cells.

The receptor was isolated from a man aged 50 or older who received an inactivated influenza vaccine. Material: PBMCs from blood, obtained less than 13 days after vaccination. The genes are TRBV7-2 and TRBJ2-2; TRBD2 might be the D (6 bases). The DNA for the CDR3 is TGTGCCAGCAGCTTAAAGAACGGGAGGAACACCGGGGAGCTGTTTTTT. It codes for CASSLKNGRNTGELFF.